Below, 20 T cell receptor beta chains from the same sample are listed, as sequenced in a study of shared clonotypes between healthy human individuals (dated by TCRdb to about 2020). Library construction relied on the immunoSEQ multiplex PCR assay. Drawn from immuneACCESS, this table holds only the in-frame rearrangements with V and J called that TCRdb kept. Clones are partly lost; checked studies trace under half to an unresolved V gene and leave the rest unexplained. This sample has some 2.4 million clones in its table, and more than 85% of those were observed once. The top ten hold 0.35% to 0.45% of the sample. Input material: naive CD4+ T cells from PBMCs. Read against the paper, the sample's cell subset or site label means: CD45RA+ positively selected. The receptors shown here come from a man between 18 and 35 years old in good health. Some clones in this sample may be carry-over from other donors' samples.

Only one count was recorded for this clone. Distinct nucleotide sequences in the sample also encode this CDR3. The rearrangement uses TRBV7-2 and TRBJ1-3, with D possibly being TRBD1 (5 bases). The CDR3 is 15 amino acids. V was trimmed by 6 bases and J by 1 base, leaving 13 bases between them. Germline-derived CDR1 and CDR2 are SGHTA and FQGNSA. The CDR3 nucleotides are TGTGCCAGCAGTTTCACTGGGGGTTCTGGAAACACCATATATTTT. It is translated as CASSFTGGSGNTIYF.

The gene calls are TRBV10-3 and TRBJ2-1, with D tentatively TRBD2 (6 bases). The CDR3 extends over 14 amino acids. V lost 10 bases and J 5 bases, leaving 18 bases between the germline ends. The V gene's germline CDR1 is ENHRY and CDR2 SYGVKD. The CDR3 loop reads CATGTDFSNNEQFF. CDR3 coding DNA: TGTGCCACCGGGACTGATTTTTCAAACAATGAGCAGTTCTTC.

This clone was seen just once. This rearrangement joins TRBV5-6 to TRBJ2-2; 11 bases match TRBD2. Losses at the gene ends were 0 bases for V and 0 bases for J; bases not matched to a gene: 1. The CDR3 is made up of 17 amino acids. Looked up from germline, CDR1 is SGHDT and CDR2 is YYEEEE. CDR3 nucleotides: TGTGCCAGCAGCTTGGCGGGACTAGCGGCGAACACCGGGGAGCTGTTTTTT. Protein product: CASSLAGLAANTGELFF.

The CDR3 DNA follows: TGTGCCAGCAGCCCTAGCCCAAAGGGACCTAGGAACACTGAAGCTTTCTTT. Residues: CASSPSPKGPRNTEAFF. The rearrangement joins TRBV11-2 to TRBJ1-1, with a possible D match to TRBD1 (5 bases). The germline V and J ends were trimmed by 5 bases and 1 base, with 20 bases remaining between them. CDR1 is SGHAT, CDR2 FQNNGV, per germline. CDR3 length equals 17 residues.

V gene TRBV28 combines with J gene TRBJ1-4; D might be TRBD1 (6 bases). Germline CDR1 MDHEN, CDR2 SYDVKM. This CDR3 region has 14 residues. V was cut by 6 bases and J by 12 bases, with 20 bases left in between. The CDR3 bases are TGTGCCAGCAGAAACGGACAGCTTATTGGACAACTGTTTTTT. Protein product: CASRNGQLIGQLFF.

V gene TRBV18 combines with J gene TRBJ2-1; no firm D call. Germline lookup yields CDR1 KGHSH and CDR2 LQKENI. V was pared by 3 bases and J by 6 bases, with 18 bases between. The CDR3 is 16 amino acids. The CDR3 sequence: CASSPPRAADPNEQFF. CDR3 nucleotide sequence: TGTGCCAGCTCACCTCCACGGGCGGCCGACCCCAATGAGCAGTTCTTC.

As regards this clone: Other DNA sequences within the sample encode an identical CDR3. The V and J genes are TRBV14 and TRBJ1-5; D may be TRBD1 (6 bases). Germline CDR1 is SGHDN and CDR2 is FVKESK. V was shortened by 4 bases and J by 2 bases, with 6 bases between the two germline ends. There are 13 residues in the CDR3. The CDR3 sequence: CASSPGGNQPQHF. The DNA of the CDR3 is TGTGCCAGCAGCCCAGGGGGCAATCAGCCCCAGCATTTT.

The V call is TRBV5-1, the J call TRBJ2-3, with D perhaps matching TRBD1 (6 bases). Germline-derived CDR1 and CDR2 are SGHRS and YFSETQ. The CDR3 length is 14 residues. The V end was cut by 4 bases, the J end by 4 bases, with 13 bases between. CDR3 bases: TGCGCCAGCAGCGCCCAGACAGGCCCAGATACGCAGTATTTT. It specifies CASSAQTGPDTQYF.

Concerning this clone itself: The sample has other DNA sequences that encode this CDR3 too. The rearrangement uses TRBV30 and TRBJ1-2; 7 bases line up with TRBD1. J lost 1 base, V lost 6 bases, and 2 bases had no gene match. Germline V gene data show CDR1 as GTSNPN and CDR2 as SVGIG (reference sequence). This CDR3 region has 12 residues. The CDR3 loop is CACRDSNYGYTF. CDR3 sequence (DNA): TGTGCCTGTCGGGACAGTAACTATGGCTACACCTTC.

The chain uses TRBV7-7 and TRBJ1-1; D remains unclear. This CDR3 spans 13 amino acids. Germline V gene sequence: CDR1 SSHAT, CDR2 FNYEAQ (reference sequence). V lost 1 base to trimming and J lost 4 bases, with 7 bases between them. This CDR3 is CASSLGDLTEAFF. The CDR3, as DNA: TGTGCCAGCAGCTTAGGTGACCTCACTGAAGCTTTCTTT. Full variable domain (missing parts from reference TRBV7-7 and TRBJ1-1): GAGVSQSPRYKVTKRGQDVTLRCDPISSHATLYWYQQALGQGPEFLTYFNYEAQPDKSGLPSDRFSAERPEGSISTLTIQRTEQRDSAMYRCASSLGDLTEAFFGQGTRLTVV.

The chain joins TRBV7-2 to TRBJ1-2; D may be TRBD1 (5 bases). There are 15 residues in the CDR3. V was clipped by 1 base and J by 6 bases, with 15 bases between them. Per germline, CDR1 SGHTA and CDR2 FQGNSA. Here the CDR3 DNA reads TGTGCCAGCAGCTTAGTAGTCAGGGCCCCTCATGGCTACACCTTC. Residues: CASSLVVRAPHGYTF. The variable domain in full, completed from reference TRBV7-2 and TRBJ1-2, reads GAGVSQSPSNKVTEKGKDVELRCDPISGHTALYWYRQSLGQGLEFLIYFQGNSAPDKSGLPSDRFSAERTGGSVSTLTIQRTQQEDSAVYLCASSLVVRAPHGYTFGSGTRLTVV.

The chain is built from TRBV19 and TRBJ2-3, with a possible D match to TRBD1 (6 bases). The CDR3 loop spans 14 amino acids. Germline V gene sequence: CDR1 LNHDA, CDR2 SQIVND (reference sequence). V gave up 3 bases and J gave up 3 bases, with 10 bases separating them. In DNA form, the CDR3 reads TGTGCCAGTAGTATGTACAGGGATACAGATACGCAGTATTTT. Its translation: CASSMYRDTDTQYF.

CDR3 protein: CASSPDRVNQPQHF. CDR3 DNA: TGTGCCAGCAGCCCGGACAGGGTGAATCAGCCCCAGCATTTT. The rearrangement uses TRBV6-1 and TRBJ1-5, with 8 bases matching TRBD1. Germline CDR1 reads MNHNS; CDR2 reads SASEGT. The CDR3 covers 14 residues. The V and J ends lost 6 bases and 4 bases, in that order; junction bases with no gene match: 5.

The chain uses TRBV2 and TRBJ1-2; a weak D match, TRBD1 (6 bases). CDR3 length equals 14 residues. CDR1 is SNHLY, CDR2 FYNNEI, per germline. Trimming removed 9 bases at V and 0 bases at J, with 14 bases between. CDR3 DNA: TGTGCCAGTTCCACAGGGAGAACTAACTATGGCTACACCTTC. It specifies CASSTGRTNYGYTF.

The CDR3 sequence is CASSLVGQGVGQPQHF. In DNA form, the CDR3 reads TGTGCCAGCAGCTTAGTAGGACAGGGGGTGGGTCAGCCCCAGCATTTT. The chain joins TRBV7-2 to TRBJ1-5, with 10 bases that match TRBD1. Germline assignment: CDR1 SGHTA and CDR2 FQGNSA. CDR3 length equals 16 residues. After removal of 1 base from V and 6 bases from J, the junction contained 6 bases not matched to a gene.

This clone was seen once. The CDR3 loop is CASSLAMAGPPYEQYF. CDR3 bases: TGCGCCAGCAGCTTGGCCATGGCAGGGCCCCCTTACGAGCAGTACTTC. This chain links TRBV5-1 with TRBJ2-7; D is possibly TRBD1 (5 bases). Germline lookup yields CDR1 SGHRS and CDR2 YFSETQ. This CDR3 has 16 residues. V gave up 0 bases and J gave up 4 bases, with 17 bases separating them.

This clone was seen just once. V is TRBV5-4 and J is TRBJ1-1; D unclear. The V gene's germline CDR1 is SGHNT and CDR2 YYREEE (reference sequence). The CDR3 length is 13 residues. Deletions cut 0 bases from V and 4 bases from J, with 7 bases between. The CDR3 coding sequence is TGTGCCAGCAGCTTGGGCCTTGGCACTGAAGCTTTCTTT. Translation: CASSLGLGTEAFF.

The chain's CDR3 is CASSFIAAADEQYF. The DNA for the CDR3 is TGCGCCAGCAGCTTTATCGCGGCCGCCGACGAGCAGTACTTC. The J gene is TRBJ2-7, the V gene TRBV5-1; no clear D gene. V was shortened by 2 bases and J by 5 bases, with 14 bases between the two germline ends. Per the germline V gene, CDR1 is SGHRS and CDR2 is YFSETQ. The length of the CDR3 is 14 residues.

The J gene is TRBJ2-5, the V gene TRBV19, with 9 bases fitting TRBD1. This CDR3 comprises 16 residues. CDR1 and CDR2 from the germline V gene are LNHDA and SQIVND (reference sequence). V was pared by 3 bases and J by 4 bases, with 9 bases of the junction left unmatched. This chain's CDR3 is CASSMTRTGGAETQYF. CDR3 sequence (DNA): TGTGCCAGTAGTATGACGCGAACAGGGGGCGCAGAGACCCAGTACTTC.

This clone was picked up one time. The V and J genes are TRBV2 and TRBJ2-5; tentative D call: TRBD1 (7 bases). CDR3 size: 17 residues. The V end lost 2 bases, the J end lost 5 bases, and 21 bases lay between the germline ends. CDR1 is SNHLY and CDR2 is FYNNEI in the germline V gene. The CDR3 nucleotides read TGTGCCAGCAGTGAACCGACAGGGAGGACGAATGGTGAGACCCAGTACTTC. Translation: CASSEPTGRTNGETQYF.